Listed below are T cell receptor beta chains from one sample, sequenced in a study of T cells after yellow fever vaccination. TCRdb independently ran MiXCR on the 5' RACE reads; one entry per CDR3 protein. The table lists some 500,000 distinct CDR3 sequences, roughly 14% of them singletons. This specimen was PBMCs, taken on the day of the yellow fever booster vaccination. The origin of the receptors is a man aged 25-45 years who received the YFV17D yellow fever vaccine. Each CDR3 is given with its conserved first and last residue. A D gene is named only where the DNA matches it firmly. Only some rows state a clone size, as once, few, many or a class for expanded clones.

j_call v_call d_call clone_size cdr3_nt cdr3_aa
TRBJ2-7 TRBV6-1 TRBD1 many TGTGCCAGCAGTGAAGGGACAGGGGTCTACGAGCAGTACTTC CASSEGTGVYEQYF
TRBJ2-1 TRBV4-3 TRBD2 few TGCGCCAGCAGCCAAAGGGGACTAGCGCGCAACTCCTACAATGAGCAGTTCTTC CASSQRGLARNSYNEQFF
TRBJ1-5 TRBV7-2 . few TGTGCCAGCAGCGATACTAACAGGGTGTGGAATCAGCCCCAGCATTTT CASSDTNRVWNQPQHF
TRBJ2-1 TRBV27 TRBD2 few TGTGCCAGCCATAGCGGGCCGCTCTACAATGAGCAGTTCTTC CASHSGPLYNEQFF
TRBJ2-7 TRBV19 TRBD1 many TGTGCCAGTAGCGATACAGGGGTAAAATCCTACGAGCAGTACTTC CASSDTGVKSYEQYF
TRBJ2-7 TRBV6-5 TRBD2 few TGTGCCAGCAGTTACACGGCGGGAGAGGTAGACGAGCAGTACTTC CASSYTAGEVDEQYF
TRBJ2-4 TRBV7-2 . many TGTGCCAGCACGGTGGCCAAAAACATTCAGTACTTC CASTVAKNIQYF
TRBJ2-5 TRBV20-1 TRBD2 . TGCAGTGCTAGAAAAGCCCAGGGAGGGACGGGAGGATTGAAGACCCAGTACTTC CSARKAQGGTGGLKTQYF
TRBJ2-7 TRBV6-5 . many TGTGCCAGCAGTTACCGGGACGGCTCCTACGAGCAGTACTTC CASSYRDGSYEQYF
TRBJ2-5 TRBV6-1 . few TGTGCCAGCACGCGACGGAACCAAGAGACCCAGTACTTC CASTRRNQETQYF
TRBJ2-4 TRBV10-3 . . TGTGCCATCAGTGGTAGCGGAACTTTAGCCAAAAACATTCAGTACTTC CAISGSGTLAKNIQYF
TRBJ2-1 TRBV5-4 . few TGTGCCAGCAGCACAAAGGAGTCGGGATCCTACAATGAGCAGTTCTTC CASSTKESGSYNEQFF
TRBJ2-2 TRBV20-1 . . TGCAGTGCTAGAGACCAGAGTGACTACCTACACCGGGAGCTGTTTTTT CSARDQSDYLHRELFF
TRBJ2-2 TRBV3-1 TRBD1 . TGTGCCAGCAGGACAGGGGGCCACGGGGAGCTGTTTTTT CASRTGGHGELFF
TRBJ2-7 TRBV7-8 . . TGTGCCAGCAGCTTAGGGATCGTATCTGACTACGAGCAGTACTTC CASSLGIVSDYEQYF
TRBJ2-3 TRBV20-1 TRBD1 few TGCAGTGCTACTCCGGGACAGGGAACAGATACGCAGTATTTT CSATPGQGTDTQYF
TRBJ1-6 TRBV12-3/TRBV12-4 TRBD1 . TGTGCCAGCAGTTTCCGGGACAGGCCCAATTCACCCCTCCACTTT CASSFRDRPNSPLHF
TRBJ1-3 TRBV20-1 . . TGCAGTGCTAGAAACCACGACGGGACGTCTGGAAACACCATATATTTT CSARNHDGTSGNTIYF
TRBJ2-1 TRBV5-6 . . TGTGCCAGCAGCTTCATAAACTACAATGAGCAGTTCTTC CASSFINYNEQFF
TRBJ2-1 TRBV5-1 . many TGCGCCAGCAGCCCCGACAGCTCCTACAATGAGCAGTTCTTC CASSPDSSYNEQFF
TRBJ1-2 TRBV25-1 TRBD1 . TGTGCCAGCAGGACAGGGGGAAACTATGGCTACACCTTC CASRTGGNYGYTF
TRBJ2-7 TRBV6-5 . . TGTGCCAGCAGTTACTTGGGACGTAGTTTATACGAGCAGTACTTC CASSYLGRSLYEQYF
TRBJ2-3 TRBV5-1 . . TGCGCCAGCAGCTTGGTCGGGATGACCACAGATACGCAGTATTTT CASSLVGMTTDTQYF
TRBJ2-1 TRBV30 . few TGTGCCTGGAGTTCAGGGTCCTCCAATGAGCAGTTCTTC CAWSSGSSNEQFF
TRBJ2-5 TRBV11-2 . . TGTGCCAGCAGCTTAGAGCAGACGTACCAAGAGACCCAGTACTTC CASSLEQTYQETQYF
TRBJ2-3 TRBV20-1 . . TGCAGTGCTCGTCGACAGCCCGCGGATACGCAGTATTTT CSARRQPADTQYF
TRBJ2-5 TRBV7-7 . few TGTGCCAGCAGCCCCAGGTCTCTGCAAGAGACCCAGTACTTC CASSPRSLQETQYF
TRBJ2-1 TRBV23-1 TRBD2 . TGCGCCAGCAGTCAAAAAGGGGGACTAGCGGGGTACAATGAGCAGTTCTTC CASSQKGGLAGYNEQFF
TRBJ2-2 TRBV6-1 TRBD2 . TGTGCCAGCAGTCCTCTAGCGGACAACACCGGGGAGCTGTTTTTT CASSPLADNTGELFF
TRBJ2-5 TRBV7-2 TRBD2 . TGTGCCAGCAACCTTAGCGGGAGGCCGGGATCTCTGTACTTC CASNLSGRPGSLYF
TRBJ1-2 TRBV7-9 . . TGTGCCAGCAGCTACAGGTCTTATGGCTACACCTTC CASSYRSYGYTF
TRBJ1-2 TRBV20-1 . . TGCAGTGCAGTCGACCGCATGCGAGACTATGGCTACACCTTC CSAVDRMRDYGYTF
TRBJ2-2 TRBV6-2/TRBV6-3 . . TGTGCCAGCAGTTATTCTCCTCTCACCGGGGAGCTGTTTTTT CASSYSPLTGELFF
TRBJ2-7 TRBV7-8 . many TGTGCCAGCAGCGAGGGAGCAGTCTCCTATTTCCAGTACTTC CASSEGAVSYFQYF
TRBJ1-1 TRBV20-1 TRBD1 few TGCAGTGCTATGGACAGGACGAACACTGAAGCTTTCTTT CSAMDRTNTEAFF
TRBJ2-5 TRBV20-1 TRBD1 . TGCAGTGCCAGACAGGGAGCCCAGGGGTTCCAAGAGACCCAGTACTTC CSARQGAQGFQETQYF
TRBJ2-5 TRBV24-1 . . TGTGCCACCAGTGATGGGGGGACAGTAGAGACCCAGTACTTC CATSDGGTVETQYF
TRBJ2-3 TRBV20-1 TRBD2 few TGCAGTGCTAGAGATCTTCAACTAGCGGGAAGTTCAGATACGCAGTATTTT CSARDLQLAGSSDTQYF
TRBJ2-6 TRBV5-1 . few TGCGCCAGCAGCTTCGAGGACAGTAACTCTGGGGCCAACGTCCTGACTTTC CASSFEDSNSGANVLTF
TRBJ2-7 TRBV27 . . TGTGCCAGCAGTTCTACAACAGGGTTAAGCTCCTACGAGCAGTACTTC CASSSTTGLSSYEQYF
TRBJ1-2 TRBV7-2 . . TGTGCCAGCAGCTCGTCAGGGATTAACGGCTACACCTTC CASSSSGINGYTF
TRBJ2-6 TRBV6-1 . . TGTGCCAGCAGAGGAACAGGGTCCACGACTGGGGCCAACGTCCTGACTTTC CASRGTGSTTGANVLTF
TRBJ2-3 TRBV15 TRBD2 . TGTGCCTTCGCGGGAGGGCCTGATACGCAGTATTTT CAFAGGPDTQYF
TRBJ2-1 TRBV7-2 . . TGTGCCAGCAGCCTCGGCCCCACGACGGATGAGCAGTTCTTC CASSLGPTTDEQFF
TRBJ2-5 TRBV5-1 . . TGCGCCAGCAGCCTTGATGCGGGAAAAGAGACCCAGTACTTC CASSLDAGKETQYF
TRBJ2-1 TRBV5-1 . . TGCGCCAGCAGCTTCGACAGAGTATACAATGAGCAGTTCTTC CASSFDRVYNEQFF
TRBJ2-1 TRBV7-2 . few TGTGCCAGCAGCTTAGTCAGCGCCGAGCAGTTCTTC CASSLVSAEQFF
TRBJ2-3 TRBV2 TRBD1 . TGTGCCAGCCCCAGCCCGAGACAGGGGGATCCAGGGGGAGATACGCAGTATTTT CASPSPRQGDPGGDTQYF
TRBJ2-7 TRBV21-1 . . TGTGCCAGCAGCAAAGTCGCGACACCCTACGAGCAGTACTTC CASSKVATPYEQYF
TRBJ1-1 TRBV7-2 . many TGTGCCAGCAGACCTACCCAAATGAACACTGAAGCTTTCTTT CASRPTQMNTEAFF
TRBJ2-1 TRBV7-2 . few TGTGCCAGCAGCCGATACACGAGTCTTCAGCAGTTCTTC CASSRYTSLQQFF
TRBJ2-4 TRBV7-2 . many TGTGCCAGCAGCTCCAGTTTGGGGAACATTCAGTACTTC CASSSSLGNIQYF
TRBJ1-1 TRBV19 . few TGTGCCAGTCCACCAGGGGAAGGAGCTTTCTTT CASPPGEGAFF
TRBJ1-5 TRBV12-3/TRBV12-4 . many TGTGCCAGCAGTGAGGACGACATTAGCAATCAGCCCCAGCATTTT CASSEDDISNQPQHF
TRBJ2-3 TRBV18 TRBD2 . TGTGCCAGCTCACCGGAAGGCGGGGGGAACGGTGCTACGCAGTATTTT CASSPEGGGNGATQYF
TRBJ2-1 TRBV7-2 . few TGTGCCAGCAGCCTTTTCCGGGACCCACAGTTCTTC CASSLFRDPQFF
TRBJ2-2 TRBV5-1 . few TGCGCCAGCAAATTAGAGACAGTGAACACCGGGGAGCTGTTTTTT CASKLETVNTGELFF
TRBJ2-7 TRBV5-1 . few TGCGCCACCGCTACGGGGCAGGCAGGATACGAGCAGTACTTC CATATGQAGYEQYF